This T cell receptor beta chain comes out of a study of blood T cells in healthy people across ages. This CDR3 region has 17 residues. The germline V gene has CDR1 SEHNR and CDR2 FQNEAQ (reference sequence). V lost 5 bases and J lost 0; bases outside the gene matches: 4. Study observations and caveats: The long-lived group displayed more naive CD4+ cells, plus higher diversity, than the aged donors did.

For the second PCR, which ran for roughly 6 to 12 cycles, a sample-barcoded 5' primer and a J-beta primer mix were used. TCRdb reanalysed the 5' RACE reads using MiXCR and keeps one entry per CDR3 protein. The sample consists of about 840,000 distinct CDR3 sequences, 25% to 35% of them appearing once. In this sample, this clonotype turned up a few times. The antigen remains unidentified. This same sample was also part of a study on T cells of mothers and their children. From that second work: Sample barcodes and 2-4 random nucleotides were added by the M1S primer of the second PCR. No T cell clones of persistent microchimeric origin were detected.

This sequence originates from a woman between 40 and 50 years old in good health. Sequences were obtained from blood. The gene calls are TRBV7-9 and TRBJ2-1, with TRBD2 matching 13 bases. Written as DNA, the CDR3 is TGTGCCAGCAGCCAGGGACTAGCGGGAACCTCCTACAATGAGCAGTTCTTC. This sequence encodes CASSQGLAGTSYNEQFF. Based on the CDR3 plus reference TRBV7-9 and TRBJ2-1, the full variable domain is DTGVSQNPRHKITKRGQNVTFRCDPISEHNRLYWYRQTLGQGPEFLTYFQNEAQLEKSRLLSDRFSAERPKGSFSTLEIQRTEQGDSAMYLCASSQGLAGTSYNEQFFGPGTRLTVL.